The table lists the clone carrying this T cell receptor (beta chain) with many counts. As yet, its antigen is unknown. Library construction for TCR beta used iRepertoire HTBI primers and Arm-PCR of CDR3 regions. A single record per CDR3 protein comes from TCRdb applying MiXCR to the multiplex PCR reads. Of around 510,000 distinct CDR3 sequences listed, 20% to 25% were seen once; the top ten hold 7.8%. Time point of the sample: persistent/refractory GD, antithyroid drugs over 5 years with positive TRAb. RNA extracted from PBMCs served as the sequencing template. Under American Thyroid Association guidelines, Graves' disease was diagnosed. Staff drew around 10 milliliters of peripheral blood into EDTA tubes. This specimen comes from a study of regulatory T cells in long-lasting Graves disease. Study-wide points: TCR diversity in persistent Graves' patients was below that of newly diagnosed ones.

This CDR3 has 13 amino acids. Germline V gene data show CDR1 as MDHEN and CDR2 as SYDVKM. Trimming left V 7 bases short and J 1 base short, with 8 bases between. Sequenced material: peripheral blood mononuclear cells (PBMCs), taken when the disease was refractory, from a patient treated with antithyroid drugs. V is TRBV28 and J is TRBJ1-5, with a possible D match to TRBD1 (6 bases). The clonotype originates from a female donor with Graves disease. CDR3 nucleotides: TGTGCCAGCACGACAGGCAGCAATCAGCCCCAGCATTTT. Its translation: CASTTGSNQPQHF. Supplemented by reference TRBV28 and TRBJ1-5, the full variable domain reads DVKVTQSSRYLVKRTGEKVFLECVQDMDHENMFWYRQDPGLGLRLIYFSYDVKMKEKGDIPEGYSVSREKKERFSLILESASTNQTSMYLCASTTGSNQPQHFGDGTRLSIL.